This T cell receptor beta chain was identified in a study of somatic mutations in cytotoxic T cells in rheumatoid arthritis. Turning to the study itself: Flow sorting yielded some V beta antibody-stained T-cell populations at nearly 100% purity, among them V beta1+ cells sequenced for TCRB.

The V gene's germline CDR1 is MNHEY and CDR2 SMNVEV (reference sequence). This CDR3 is 13 amino acids long. V was pared by 5 bases and J by 3 bases, with 11 bases between. This table comes from immunoSEQ multiplex PCR, and its TCRdb copy is limited to in-frame clones, with some not included. Of around 16,000 clones in the sample, about 77% were seen once. Material for sequencing was CD8+ T cells sorted from blood. The sequence was obtained from an adult with rheumatoid arthritis. The V gene is TRBV27, the J gene TRBJ2-7; possible D gene TRBD2, 6 bases. The CDR3 loop is CASSLAGSYEQYF. The CDR3 coding sequence is TGTGCCAGCAGTCTGGCGGGGAGCTACGAGCAGTACTTC.